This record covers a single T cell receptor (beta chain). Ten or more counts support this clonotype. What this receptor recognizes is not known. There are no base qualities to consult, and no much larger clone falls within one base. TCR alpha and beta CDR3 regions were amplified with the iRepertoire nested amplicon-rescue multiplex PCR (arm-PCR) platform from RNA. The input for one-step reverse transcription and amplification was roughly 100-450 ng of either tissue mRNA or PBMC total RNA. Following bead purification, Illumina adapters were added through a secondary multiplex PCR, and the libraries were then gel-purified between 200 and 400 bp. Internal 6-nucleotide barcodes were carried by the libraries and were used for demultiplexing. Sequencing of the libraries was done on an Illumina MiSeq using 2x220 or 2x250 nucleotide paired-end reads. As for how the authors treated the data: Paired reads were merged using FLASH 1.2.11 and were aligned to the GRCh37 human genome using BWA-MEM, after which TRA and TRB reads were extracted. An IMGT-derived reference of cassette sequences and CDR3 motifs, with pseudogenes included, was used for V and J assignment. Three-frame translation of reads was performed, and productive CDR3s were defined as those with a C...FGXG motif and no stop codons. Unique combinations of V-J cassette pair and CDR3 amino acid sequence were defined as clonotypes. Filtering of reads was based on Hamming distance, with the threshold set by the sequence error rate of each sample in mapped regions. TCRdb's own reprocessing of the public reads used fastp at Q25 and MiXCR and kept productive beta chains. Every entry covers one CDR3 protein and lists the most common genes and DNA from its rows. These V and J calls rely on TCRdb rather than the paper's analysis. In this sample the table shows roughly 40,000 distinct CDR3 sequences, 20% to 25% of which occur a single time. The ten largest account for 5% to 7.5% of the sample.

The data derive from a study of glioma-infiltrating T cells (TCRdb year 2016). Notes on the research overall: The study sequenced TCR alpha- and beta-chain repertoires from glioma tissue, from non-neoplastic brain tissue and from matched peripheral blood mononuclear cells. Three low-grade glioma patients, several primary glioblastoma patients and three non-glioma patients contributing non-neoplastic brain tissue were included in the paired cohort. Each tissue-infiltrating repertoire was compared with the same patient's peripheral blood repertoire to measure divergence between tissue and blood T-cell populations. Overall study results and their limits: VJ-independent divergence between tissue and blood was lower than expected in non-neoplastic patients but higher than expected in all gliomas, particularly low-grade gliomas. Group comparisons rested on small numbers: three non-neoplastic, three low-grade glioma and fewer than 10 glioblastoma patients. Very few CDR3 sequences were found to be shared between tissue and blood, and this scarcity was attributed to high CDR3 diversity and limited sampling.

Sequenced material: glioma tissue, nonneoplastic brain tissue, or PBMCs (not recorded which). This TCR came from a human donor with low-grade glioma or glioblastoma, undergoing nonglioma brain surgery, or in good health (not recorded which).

The DNA sequence reads TGTGCCAGCAGTTTATGGGCAGGGCCTACAGATACGCAGTATTTT. This codes for CASSLWAGPTDTQYF. The rearrangement combines TRBV12-3 or TRBV12-4 with TRBJ2-3; possibly the D gene is TRBD1, per 5 matching bases. The CDR3 runs 15 residues from the cysteine to the phenylalanine. The sequence is cut down to CDR3 DNA, 45 bases in frame from base 1. The germline ends are 12 bases apart after V is trimmed by 2 bases and J by 3 bases.